Included here is one T cell receptor (beta chain) sequence, with context. The sample is drawn from a study of early T cells in non-severe SARS-CoV-2 infection. Turning to the study itself: Chains were unpaired, as sequencing was done on bulk RNA from unsorted whole blood.

With V trimmed by 4 bases and J by 2 bases, 5 bases remained unmatched. Germline V gene sequence: CDR1 LNHDA, CDR2 SQIVND (reference sequence). The CDR3 totals 15 residues. TCRdb itself ran the 5' RACE reads through MiXCR, one entry per CDR3 protein. The sample has 35,000 to 55,000 distinct CDR3 sequences, roughly 6.1% seen once. The gene calls are TRBV19 and TRBJ2-5, with TRBD2 identical over 9 bases. Sample: whole blood, taken at baseline. The sequence came from an adult who was a healthcare worker with PCR-confirmed SARS-CoV-2 infection or an uninfected control (not recorded which). The CDR3 nucleotides read TGTGCCAGTAGTACCCTAAGCGGGGGGCAAGAGACCCAGTACTTC. This sequence encodes CASSTLSGGQETQYF.